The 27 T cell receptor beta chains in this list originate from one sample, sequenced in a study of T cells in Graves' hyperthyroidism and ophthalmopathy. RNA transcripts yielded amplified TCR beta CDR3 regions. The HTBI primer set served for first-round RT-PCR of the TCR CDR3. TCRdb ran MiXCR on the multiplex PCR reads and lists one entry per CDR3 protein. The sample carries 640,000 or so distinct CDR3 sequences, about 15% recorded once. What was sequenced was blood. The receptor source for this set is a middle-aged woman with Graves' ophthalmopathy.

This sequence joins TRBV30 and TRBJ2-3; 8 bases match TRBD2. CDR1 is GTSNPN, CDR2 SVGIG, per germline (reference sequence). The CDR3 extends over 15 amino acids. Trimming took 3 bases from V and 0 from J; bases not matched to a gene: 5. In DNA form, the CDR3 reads TGTGCCTGGAGATCAGCGGGAGTAAGCACAGATACGCAGTATTTT. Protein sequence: CAWRSAGVSTDTQYF.

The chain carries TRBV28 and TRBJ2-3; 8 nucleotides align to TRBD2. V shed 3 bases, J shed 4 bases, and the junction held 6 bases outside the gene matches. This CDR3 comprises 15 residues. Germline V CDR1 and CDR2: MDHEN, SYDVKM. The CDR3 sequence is CASSLWREAADTQYF. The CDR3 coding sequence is TGTGCCAGCAGTTTGTGGCGGGAGGCTGCAGATACGCAGTATTTT.

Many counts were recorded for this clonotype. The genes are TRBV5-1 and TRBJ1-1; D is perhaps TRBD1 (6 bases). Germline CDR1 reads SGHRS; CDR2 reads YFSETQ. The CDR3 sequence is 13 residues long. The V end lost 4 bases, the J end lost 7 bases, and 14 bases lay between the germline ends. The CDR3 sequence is CASSQSRQDEAFF. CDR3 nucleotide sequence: TGCGCCAGCAGCCAGTCCCGACAGGATGAAGCTTTCTTT.

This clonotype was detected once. The CDR3 loop is CAWAGGETQYF. CDR3 DNA: TGTGCCTGGGCCGGGGGAGAGACCCAGTACTTC. The chain carries TRBV30 and TRBJ2-5, with D possibly being TRBD2 (6 bases). This CDR3 is 11 amino acids long. Trimming pared 5 bases from V and 4 bases from J, leaving 8 bases between. The germline V gene encodes CDR1 GTSNPN and CDR2 SVGIG (reference sequence).

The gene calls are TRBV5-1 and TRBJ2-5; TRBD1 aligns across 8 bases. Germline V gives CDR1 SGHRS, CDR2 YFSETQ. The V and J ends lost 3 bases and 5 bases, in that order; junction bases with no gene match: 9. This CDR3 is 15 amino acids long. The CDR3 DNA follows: TGCGCCAGCAGCTCTTCCGGACAGGGATTGGAGACCCAGTACTTC. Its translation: CASSSSGQGLETQYF.

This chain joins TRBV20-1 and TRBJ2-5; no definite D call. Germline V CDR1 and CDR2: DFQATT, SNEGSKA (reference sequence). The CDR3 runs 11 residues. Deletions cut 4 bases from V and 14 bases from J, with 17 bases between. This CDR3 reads CSAIYSGKAYF. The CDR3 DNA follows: TGCAGTGCTATCTACTCGGGCAAGGCTTACTTC.

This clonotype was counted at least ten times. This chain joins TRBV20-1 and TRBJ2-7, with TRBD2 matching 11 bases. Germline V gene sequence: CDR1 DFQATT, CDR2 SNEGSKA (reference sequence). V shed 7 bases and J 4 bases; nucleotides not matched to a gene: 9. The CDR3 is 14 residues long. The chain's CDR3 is CSGQTSGTTYEQYF. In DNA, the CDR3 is TGCAGTGGACAGACTAGCGGGACCACTTACGAGCAGTACTTC.

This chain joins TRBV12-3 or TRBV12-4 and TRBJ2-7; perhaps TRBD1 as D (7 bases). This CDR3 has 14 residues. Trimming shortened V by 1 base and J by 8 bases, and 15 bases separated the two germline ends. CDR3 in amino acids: CASSLGWRGPQQYF. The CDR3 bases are TGTGCCAGCAGTTTAGGGTGGAGGGGGCCACAGCAGTACTTC.

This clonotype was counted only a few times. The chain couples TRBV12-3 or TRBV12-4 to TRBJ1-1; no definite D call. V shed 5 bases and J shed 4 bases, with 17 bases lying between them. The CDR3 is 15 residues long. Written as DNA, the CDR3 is TGTGCCAGCAGTCCACAGAGCCGAACGAGCACTGAAGCTTTCTTT. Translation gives CASSPQSRTSTEAFF.

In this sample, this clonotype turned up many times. The CDR3 reads CASSSSPTGYEQYF. The CDR3 nucleotides read TGTGCCAGCAGTTCCTCCCCGACAGGGTACGAGCAGTACTTC. The V gene is TRBV28, the J gene TRBJ2-7; 7 bases fit TRBD1. Germline CDR1 is MDHEN and CDR2 is SYDVKM. With V trimmed by 4 bases and J by 4 bases, 7 bases remained unmatched. The CDR3 runs 14 residues.

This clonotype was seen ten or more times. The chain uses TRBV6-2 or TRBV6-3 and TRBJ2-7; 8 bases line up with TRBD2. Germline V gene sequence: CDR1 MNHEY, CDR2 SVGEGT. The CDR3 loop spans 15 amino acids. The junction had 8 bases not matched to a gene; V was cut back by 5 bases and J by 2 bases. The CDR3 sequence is CASSTQSGSTYEQYF. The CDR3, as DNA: TGTGCCAGCAGTACGCAAAGCGGGAGTACCTACGAGCAGTACTTC.

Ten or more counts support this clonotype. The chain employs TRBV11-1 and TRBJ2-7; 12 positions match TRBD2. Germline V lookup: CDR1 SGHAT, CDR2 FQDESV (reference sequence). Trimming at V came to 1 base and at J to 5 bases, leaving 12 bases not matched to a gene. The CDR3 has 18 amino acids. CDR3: CASSLVGSLAGGPHEQYF. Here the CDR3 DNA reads TGTGCCAGCAGCTTAGTCGGATCTCTAGCGGGAGGGCCACACGAGCAGTACTTC.

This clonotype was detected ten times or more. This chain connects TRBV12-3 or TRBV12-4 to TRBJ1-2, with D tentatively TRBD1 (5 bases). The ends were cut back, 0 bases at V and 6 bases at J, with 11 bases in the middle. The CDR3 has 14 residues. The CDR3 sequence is CASSLAGDGNGYTF. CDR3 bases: TGTGCCAGCAGTTTAGCCGGGGACGGAAATGGCTACACCTTC.

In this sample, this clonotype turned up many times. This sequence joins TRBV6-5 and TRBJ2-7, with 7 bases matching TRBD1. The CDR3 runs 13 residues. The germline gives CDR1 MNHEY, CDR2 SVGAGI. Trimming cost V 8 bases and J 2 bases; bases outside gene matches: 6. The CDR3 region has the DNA TGTGCCAGCCACATTGGGACAGCCTACGAGCAGTACTTC. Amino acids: CASHIGTAYEQYF.

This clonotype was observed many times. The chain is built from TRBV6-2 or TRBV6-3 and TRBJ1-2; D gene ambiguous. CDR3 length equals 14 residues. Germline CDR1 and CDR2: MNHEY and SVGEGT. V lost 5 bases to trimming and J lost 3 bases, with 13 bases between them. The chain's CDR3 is CASSDGVRDYGYTF. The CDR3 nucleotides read TGTGCCAGCAGTGACGGGGTTAGGGACTATGGCTACACCTTC.

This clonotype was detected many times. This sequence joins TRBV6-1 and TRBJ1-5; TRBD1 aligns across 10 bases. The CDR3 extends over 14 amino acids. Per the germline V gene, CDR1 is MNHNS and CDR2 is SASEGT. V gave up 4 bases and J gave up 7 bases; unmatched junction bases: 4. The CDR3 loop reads CASSVDRGLQPQHF. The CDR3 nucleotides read TGTGCCAGCAGTGTAGACAGGGGGCTGCAGCCCCAGCATTTT.

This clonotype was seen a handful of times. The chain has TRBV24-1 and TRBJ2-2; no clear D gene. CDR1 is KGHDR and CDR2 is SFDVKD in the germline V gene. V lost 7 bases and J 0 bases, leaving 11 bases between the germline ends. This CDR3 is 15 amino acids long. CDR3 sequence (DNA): TGTGCCACCAGGCCCTACCAAGCGAACACCGGGGAGCTGTTTTTT. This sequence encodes CATRPYQANTGELFF.

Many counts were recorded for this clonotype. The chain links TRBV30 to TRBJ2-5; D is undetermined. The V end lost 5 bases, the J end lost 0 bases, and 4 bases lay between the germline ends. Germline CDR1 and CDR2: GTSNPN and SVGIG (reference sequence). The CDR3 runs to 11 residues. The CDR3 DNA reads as TGTGCCTGGTCCAACCAAGAGACCCAGTACTTC. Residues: CAWSNQETQYF.

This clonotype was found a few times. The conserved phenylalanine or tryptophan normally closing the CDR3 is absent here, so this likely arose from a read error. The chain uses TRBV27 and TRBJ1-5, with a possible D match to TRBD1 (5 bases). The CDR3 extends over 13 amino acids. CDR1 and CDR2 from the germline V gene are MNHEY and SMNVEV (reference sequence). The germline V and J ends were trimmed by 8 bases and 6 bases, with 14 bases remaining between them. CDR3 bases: TGTGCCAGCGCCCAGGGCGAGGGTCAGCCCCAGCATCTT. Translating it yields CASAQGEGQPQHL.

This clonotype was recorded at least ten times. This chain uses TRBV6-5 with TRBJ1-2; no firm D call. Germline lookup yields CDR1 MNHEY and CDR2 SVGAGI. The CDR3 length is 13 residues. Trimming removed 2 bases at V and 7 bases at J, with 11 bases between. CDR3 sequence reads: CASSYTERGGYTF. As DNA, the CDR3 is TGTGCCAGCAGTTACACAGAACGCGGTGGCTACACCTTC.

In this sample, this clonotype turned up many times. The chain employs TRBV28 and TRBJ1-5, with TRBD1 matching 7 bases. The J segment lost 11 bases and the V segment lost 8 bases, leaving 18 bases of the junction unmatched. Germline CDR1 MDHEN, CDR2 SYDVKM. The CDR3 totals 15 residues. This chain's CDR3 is CASAGTVLLRFSQHF. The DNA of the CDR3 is TGTGCCAGCGCCGGGACAGTCCTACTGCGGTTTTCCCAGCATTTT.

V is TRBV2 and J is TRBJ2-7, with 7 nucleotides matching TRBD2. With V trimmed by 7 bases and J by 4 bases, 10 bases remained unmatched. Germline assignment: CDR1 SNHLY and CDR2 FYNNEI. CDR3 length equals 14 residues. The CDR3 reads CASISPSGKYEQYF. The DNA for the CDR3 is TGTGCCAGCATATCGCCCAGCGGGAAGTACGAGCAGTACTTC.

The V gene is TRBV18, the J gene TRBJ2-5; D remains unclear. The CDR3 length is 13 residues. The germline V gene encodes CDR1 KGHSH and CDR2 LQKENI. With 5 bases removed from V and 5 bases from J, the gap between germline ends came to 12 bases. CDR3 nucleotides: TGTGCCAGCTCAGATATTACTCGGGAGACCCAGTACTTC. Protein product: CASSDITRETQYF.

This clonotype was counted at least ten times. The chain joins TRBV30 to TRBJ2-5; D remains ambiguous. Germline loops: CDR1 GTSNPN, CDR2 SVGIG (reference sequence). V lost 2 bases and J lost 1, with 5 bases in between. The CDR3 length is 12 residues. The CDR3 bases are TGTGCCTGGAGTCGCAGCCAAGAGACCCAGTACTTC. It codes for CAWSRSQETQYF.

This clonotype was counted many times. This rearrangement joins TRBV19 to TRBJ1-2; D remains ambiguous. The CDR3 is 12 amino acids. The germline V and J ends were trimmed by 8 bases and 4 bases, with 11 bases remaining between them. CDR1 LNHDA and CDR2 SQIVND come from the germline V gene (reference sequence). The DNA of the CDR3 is TGTGCCAGTTCAAGTCAACTCTATGGCTACACCTTC. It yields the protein CASSSQLYGYTF. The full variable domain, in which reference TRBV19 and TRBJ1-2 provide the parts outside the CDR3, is DGGITQSPKYLFRKEGQNVTLSCEQNLNHDAMYWYRQDPGQGLRLIYYSQIVNDFQKGDIAEGYSVSREKKESFPLTVTSAQKNPTAFYLCASSSQLYGYTFGSGTRLTVV.

The CDR3 region has the DNA TGTGCCAGCAGTTTTCGGAGTGGCAACCACGAGCAGTACTTC. It is translated as CASSFRSGNHEQYF. The chain links TRBV28 to TRBJ2-7; D is uncertain. Germline V gene lookup returns CDR1 MDHEN and CDR2 SYDVKM. The CDR3 has 14 residues. Trimming shortened V by 3 bases and J by 5 bases, and 14 bases separated the two germline ends.

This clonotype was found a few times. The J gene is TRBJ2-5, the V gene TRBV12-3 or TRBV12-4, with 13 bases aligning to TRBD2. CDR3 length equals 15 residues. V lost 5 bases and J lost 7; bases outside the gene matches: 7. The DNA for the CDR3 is TGTGCCAGCAGTGGACTAGCGGGAGTGTGGGGGACCCAGTACTTC. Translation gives CASSGLAGVWGTQYF.